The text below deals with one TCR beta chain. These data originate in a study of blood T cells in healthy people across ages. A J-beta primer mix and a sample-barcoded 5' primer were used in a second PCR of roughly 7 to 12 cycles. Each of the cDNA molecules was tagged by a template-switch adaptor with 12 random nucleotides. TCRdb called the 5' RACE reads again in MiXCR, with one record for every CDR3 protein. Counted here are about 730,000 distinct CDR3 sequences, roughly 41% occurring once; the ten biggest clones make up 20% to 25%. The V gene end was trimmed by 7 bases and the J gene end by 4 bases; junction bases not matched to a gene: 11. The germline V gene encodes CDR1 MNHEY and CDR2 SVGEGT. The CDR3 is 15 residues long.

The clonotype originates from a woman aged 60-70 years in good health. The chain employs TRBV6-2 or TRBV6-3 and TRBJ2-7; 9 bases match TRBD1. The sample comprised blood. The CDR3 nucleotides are TGTGCCAGCACCCAAGATTCTGGGACAGGGTACGAGCAGTACTTC. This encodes CASTQDSGTGYEQYF.